One sample yielded the 30 T cell receptor beta chains listed below, sequenced in a study of T-cell reconstitution after alpha-beta-depleted transplantation in children. Library preparation (for TCRbeta) was performed with unique molecular identifiers. In TCRdb, the PCR reads were re-called with MiXCR into one record per CDR3 protein. The table records approximately 590,000 distinct CDR3 sequences, 10% to 13% of them present only once. This sample comprised PBMCs from the stem cell graft donor, obtained from the stem cell graft. The receptors were sampled from a human donor who donated a stem cell graft to a child with acute myeloid leukemia.

The chain combines TRBV7-2 with TRBJ1-5; 8 bases align to TRBD1. In germline, CDR1 is SGHTA, CDR2 FQGNSA. CDR3 length equals 16 residues. Germline trimming cut 5 bases from V and 6 bases from J; bases unmatched to any gene: 12. CDR3: CASSPPGGGSGQPQHF. CDR3 coding DNA: TGTGCCAGCAGCCCCCCAGGGGGCGGATCAGGTCAGCCCCAGCATTTT. The variable domain in full, completed from reference TRBV7-2 and TRBJ1-5, reads GAGVSQSPSNKVTEKGKDVELRCDPISGHTALYWYRQSLGQGLEFLIYFQGNSAPDKSGLPSDRFSAERTGGSVSTLTIQRTQQEDSAVYLCASSPPGGGSGQPQHFGDGTRLSIL.

This clonotype was seen a few times. The CDR3 loop is CASSQVGQGSGKLFF. In DNA, the CDR3 is TGTGCCAGCAGCCAAGTGGGGCAGGGTAGCGGAAAACTGTTTTTT. V is TRBV14 and J is TRBJ1-4; TRBD1 is a possible D gene (5 bases). Trimming pared 1 base from V and 10 bases from J, leaving 16 bases between. CDR1 is SGHDN and CDR2 is FVKESK in the germline V gene. There are 15 residues in the CDR3.

Comments on this clonotype: A junction end diverges from the germline sequence, so it may reflect a read error. The chain has TRBV5-1 and TRBJ1-1, with TRBD1 matching over 9 bases. There are 12 residues in the CDR3. The germline CDR1 and CDR2 sequences are SGHRS and YFSETQ. In DNA form, the CDR3 reads TGCGCCATCAGCTTGGCCGGACAGGGGGCTTTCTTT. Translated: CAISLAGQGAFF.

This clonotype was seen a handful of times. This chain links TRBV9 with TRBJ2-1, with D possibly TRBD2 on 6 matching bases. Trimming removed 4 bases at V and 6 bases at J, with 23 bases between. Germline values: CDR1 SGDLS, CDR2 YYNGEE. This CDR3 is built from 17 residues. The CDR3 protein is CASSSRDVAGSRNEQFF. DNA of the CDR3: TGTGCCAGCAGCTCCCGAGATGTGGCCGGGAGTCGCAATGAGCAGTTCTTC.

This chain uses TRBV19 with TRBJ2-7, with D hard to call. Trimming stripped 5 bases from V and 5 bases from J, with 1 base between. CDR1 and CDR2 from the germline V gene are LNHDA and SQIVND (reference sequence). This CDR3 spans 9 amino acids. The CDR3 region is CASSHEQYF. The DNA of the CDR3 is TGTGCCAGTAGTCACGAGCAGTACTTC.

For this clonotype: A much larger clone sits a single nucleotide away, making a read error possible. The chain couples TRBV5-1 to TRBJ2-2; possibly TRBD2 for D (5 bases). Germline CDR1 and CDR2: SGHRS and YFSETQ. V was clipped by 1 base and J by 1 base, with 8 bases between them. This CDR3 is built from 15 residues. CDR3 region: CASSLYRGNTGELFF. In nucleotides, the CDR3 is TGCGCCAGCAGCTTGTATCGGGGGAACACCGGGGAGCTGTTTTTT.

This sequence joins TRBV6-1 and TRBJ1-1; D uncertain. Germline assignment: CDR1 MNHNS and CDR2 SASEGT. The ends were cut back, 8 bases at V and 1 base at J, with 14 bases in the middle. The CDR3 consists of 14 residues. The CDR3 is CASQPGTWNTEAFF. The CDR3 nucleotides read TGTGCCAGCCAGCCGGGTACGTGGAACACTGAAGCTTTCTTT.

This clonotype was seen repeatedly, ten times or more. The rearrangement links TRBV5-1 to TRBJ2-5; 8 bases align to TRBD2. There are 15 residues in the CDR3. With V trimmed by 4 bases and J by 0 bases, 5 bases remained unmatched. The germline gives CDR1 SGHRS, CDR2 YFSETQ. CDR3 nucleotide sequence: TGCGCCAGCAGCGGGTCTAGCGGGTACCAAGAGACCCAGTACTTC. Translated: CASSGSSGYQETQYF. Combining the CDR3 with reference TRBV5-1 and TRBJ2-5 gives the whole variable domain KAGVTQTPRYLIKTRGQQVTLSCSPISGHRSVSWYQQTPGQGLQFLFEYFSETQRNKGNFPGRFSGRQFSNSRSEMNVSTLELGDSALYLCASSGSSGYQETQYFGPGTRLLVL.

This clonotype occurred a few times. The gene calls are TRBV4-3 and TRBJ2-1, with D unclear. V lost 0 bases and J lost 1, with 10 bases in between. Germline CDR1 is LGHNA and CDR2 is YSLEER. The CDR3 sequence is 16 residues long. The CDR3 DNA is TGCGCCAGCAGCCAAGATCCCCGCCTATCCTACAATGAGCAGTTCTTC. Amino acids: CASSQDPRLSYNEQFF.

The chain couples TRBV7-2 to TRBJ2-7; D remains unclear. CDR1 and CDR2 (germline): SGHTA, FQGNSA. This CDR3 contains 12 residues. V gave up 4 bases and J gave up 6 bases, with 10 bases separating them. CDR3 region: CASSSRLIEQYF. The CDR3 DNA sequence: TGTGCCAGCAGCTCACGTCTTATCGAGCAGTACTTC.

The J gene is TRBJ2-1, the V gene TRBV5-5, with unresolved D. The length of the CDR3 is 14 residues. CDR1 and CDR2 from the germline V gene are SGHKS and YYEKEE (reference sequence). V was trimmed by 5 bases and J by 7 bases, leaving 16 bases between them. CDR3 sequence reads: CASREERLGNEQFF. Here the CDR3 DNA reads TGTGCCAGCAGAGAGGAGAGGTTGGGGAATGAGCAGTTCTTC.

This clonotype was seen a few times. This sequence joins TRBV7-9 and TRBJ2-7, with 8 bases aligning to TRBD1. Germline V gene lookup returns CDR1 SEHNR and CDR2 FQNEAQ (reference sequence). Trimming took 7 bases from V and 2 from J; bases not matched to a gene: 7. The CDR3 is 14 residues long. The CDR3 is CASTTGTGTYEQYF. The CDR3 DNA sequence: TGTGCCAGCACAACCGGGACAGGTACCTACGAGCAGTACTTC.

This clonotype occurred a few times. This chain joins TRBV20-1 and TRBJ2-5, with 14 positions matching TRBD2. The CDR3 extends over 17 amino acids. The ends lost 6 bases at V and 1 base at J; junction bases unmatched: 10. Germline V CDR1 and CDR2: DFQATT, SNEGSKA (reference sequence). For the CDR3, the DNA is TGCAGTGCCCCAGGGACTAGCGGGAGTCGGTCCCAAGAGACCCAGTACTTC. Residues: CSAPGTSGSRSQETQYF.

This clonotype was counted only a few times. This rearrangement joins TRBV4-1 to TRBJ2-1; D may match TRBD1 or TRBD2 (7 bases each). Germline CDR1 is MGHRA and CDR2 is YSYEKL. Trimming shortened V by 1 base and J by 9 bases, and 13 bases separated the two germline ends. CDR3 length: 14 amino acids. Here the CDR3 DNA reads TGCGCCAGCAGCCAAGCAGGGGGGGGGGGTGAGCAGTTCTTC. Its protein is CASSQAGGGGEQFF.

The genes are TRBV12-3 or TRBV12-4 and TRBJ1-5, with no clear D. The CDR3 spans 12 residues. Trimming cost V 6 bases and J 3 bases, with 6 bases left between them. Written as DNA, the CDR3 is TGTGCCAGCAGCCGACTCAATCAGCCCCAGCATTTT. Protein: CASSRLNQPQHF.

This clonotype was found many times. The chain employs TRBV2 and TRBJ2-3, with D possibly being TRBD1 or TRBD2 (6 bases each). This CDR3 region has 13 residues. In germline, CDR1 is SNHLY, CDR2 FYNNEI. V gave up 7 bases and J gave up 1 base, with 9 bases separating them. CDR3 sequence reads: CASKGGGTDTQYF. For the CDR3, the DNA is TGTGCCAGCAAGGGGGGAGGCACAGATACGCAGTATTTT.

This clonotype was detected only a few times. The gene calls are TRBV6-1 and TRBJ1-6, with TRBD1 identical over 7 bases. The CDR3 has 14 residues. Germline loops: CDR1 MNHNS, CDR2 SASEGT. Trimming at V came to 6 bases and at J to 5 bases, leaving 4 bases not matched to a gene. The CDR3 region has the DNA TGTGCCAGCAGCCACAGGGGAAATAATTCACCCCTCCACTTT. This gives the protein CASSHRGNNSPLHF.

The rearrangement links TRBV20-1 to TRBJ2-5; 9 nucleotides align to TRBD2. Germline CDR1 DFQATT, CDR2 SNEGSKA (reference sequence). CDR3 length: 13 amino acids. V gave up 3 bases and J gave up 4 bases; unmatched junction bases: 3. DNA of the CDR3: TGCAGTGCTAGTAGCGGGAGTAGAGAGACCCAGTACTTC. This codes for CSASSGSRETQYF.

The table lists this clonotype with many counts. Germline is not matched at one junction end, which may reflect a read error. The chain is built from TRBV12-3 or TRBV12-4 and TRBJ2-3; D unclear. The CDR3 contains 12 residues. CDR3 residues: CASTLLVGSPEF. As DNA, the CDR3 is TGTGCCAGCACCCTTTTAGTCGGTAGCCCAGAATTT.

The gene calls are TRBV2 and TRBJ2-7; possibly TRBD2 for D (6 bases). Germline CDR1 is SNHLY and CDR2 is FYNNEI. The CDR3 totals 15 residues. Trimming removed 6 bases at V and 6 bases at J, with 21 bases between. The CDR3 is CASRNLGGSLGEQYF. CDR3 in DNA: TGTGCCAGCAGAAACCTCGGAGGGAGCCTAGGCGAGCAGTACTTC.

There are many counts of this clonotype. The chain links TRBV10-3 to TRBJ2-5, with a tentative D call TRBD2 (6 bases). The CDR3 totals 15 residues. Trimming took off 4 bases at V and 4 bases at J, with 16 bases between the two ends. CDR1 ENHRY and CDR2 SYGVKD come from the germline V gene. The CDR3 DNA reads as TGTGCCATCAGTGGTCTAGCGCGGAGTCCAGAGACCCAGTACTTC. This gives the protein CAISGLARSPETQYF.

This clonotype has at least ten counts. The rearrangement joins TRBV15 to TRBJ2-5; D is perhaps TRBD2 (5 bases). Germline values: CDR1 LNHNV, CDR2 YYDKDF (reference sequence). V was pared by 0 bases and J by 5 bases, with 28 bases between. The CDR3 consists of 20 residues. The chain's CDR3 is CATSRDRQERQLPERETQYF. In DNA, the CDR3 is TGTGCCACCAGCAGAGATCGGCAGGAAAGGCAGCTACCCGAGCGGGAGACCCAGTACTTC.

This clonotype was found many times. The chain joins TRBV29-1 to TRBJ2-5, with D maybe TRBD2 (5 bases). This CDR3 region has 13 residues. CDR1 is SQVTM and CDR2 is ANQGSEA in the germline V gene. V was trimmed by 6 bases and J by 1 base, leaving 12 bases between them. The CDR3 sequence: CSVRTHGQETQYF. The CDR3, as DNA: TGCAGCGTAAGGACTCACGGCCAAGAGACCCAGTACTTC.

This clonotype came up a few times. Written as DNA, the CDR3 is TGTGCCAGCAGCCAAGATCGGGCAAAGCAGTTCTTC. Translation gives CASSQDRAKQFF. The rearrangement uses TRBV14 and TRBJ2-1; D gene unclear. The CDR3 has 12 amino acids. CDR1 SGHDN and CDR2 FVKESK come from the germline V gene. V lost 0 bases, J lost 11 bases, and 8 bases lay in between.

This clonotype was detected a few times. J is TRBJ2-3 and V is TRBV20-1; D possibly corresponds to TRBD2 (6 bases). V shed 1 base and J shed 3 bases, with 11 bases lying between them. Per germline, CDR1 DFQATT and CDR2 SNEGSKA (reference sequence). The CDR3 contains 14 residues. The CDR3, as DNA: TGCAGTGCTAGAGTTCTAGGGAGGACAGATACGCAGTATTTT. This gives the protein CSARVLGRTDTQYF.

This clonotype was found a few times. The V gene is TRBV2, the J gene TRBJ1-5; no clear D. Trimming removed 9 bases from V and 0 bases from J, with 18 bases in between. The CDR3 is 16 amino acids. Germline CDR1 SNHLY, CDR2 FYNNEI. The CDR3 coding sequence is TGTGCCAGTAATCCCCTAGGTCTTAATAGCAATCAGCCCCAGCATTTT. Its protein product is CASNPLGLNSNQPQHF.

In its sample, this clonotype was seen a few times. The chain carries TRBV7-6 and TRBJ1-2; D uncertain. The CDR3 runs to 14 residues. Germline CDR1 is SGHVS and CDR2 is FNYEAQ. V was pared by 3 bases and J by 8 bases, with 16 bases between. CDR3 coding DNA: TGTGCCAGCAGCTTCCGGATGGATGGCCGCGGCTACACCTTC. This gives the protein CASSFRMDGRGYTF. The full variable domain, in which reference TRBV7-6 and TRBJ1-2 provide the parts outside the CDR3, is GAGVSQSPRYKVTKRGQDVALRCDPISGHVSLYWYRQALGQGPEFLTYFNYEAQQDKSGLPNDRFSAERPEGSISTLTIQRTEQRDSAMYRCASSFRMDGRGYTFGSGTRLTVV.

This chain uses TRBV18 with TRBJ2-7, with D unresolved. CDR1 KGHSH and CDR2 LQKENI come from the germline V gene. The CDR3 length is 17 residues. Between the trimmed V and J ends, which lost 3 bases and 7 bases, there was a span of 25 bases. This CDR3 reads CASSPPVLKNPVSEQYF. The CDR3 bases are TGTGCCAGCTCACCGCCGGTTTTGAAGAACCCCGTAAGTGAGCAGTACTTC.

This clonotype was counted at least ten times. This chain joins TRBV6-5 and TRBJ2-6; D gene ambiguous. Trimming left V 0 bases short and J 2 bases short, with 8 bases between. The germline gives CDR1 MNHEY, CDR2 SVGAGI. This CDR3 region has 16 residues. The CDR3 protein is CASSYSDRAGANVLTF. The CDR3 DNA reads as TGTGCCAGCAGTTACTCTGATAGGGCTGGGGCCAACGTCCTGACTTTC.

The CDR3 DNA follows: TGTGCCTGGAGTGTAGGTCTAGCGGGAGGAGACGAGCAGTTCTTC. Protein sequence: CAWSVGLAGGDEQFF. V usage is TRBV30 and J usage is TRBJ2-1; 11 bases are a match to TRBD2. With V trimmed by 0 bases and J by 10 bases, 8 bases remained unmatched. The CDR3 is 15 residues long. CDR1 is GTSNPN, CDR2 SVGIG, per germline (reference sequence).